This T cell receptor beta chain was sequenced for a study of cytomegalovirus exposure and HLA in healthy donors. In regard to this clone: The antigen is undetermined.

The PCR ran on 60 Vbeta and 13 Jbeta primers. The repertoire was sequenced with immunoSEQ multiplex PCR; TCRdb's copy has only in-frame clones and lacks some. The sample lists over 65,000 clones; around 80% were seen once. With 0 bases removed from V and 6 bases from J, the gap between germline ends came to 10 bases. Germline loops: CDR1 SGDLS, CDR2 YYNGEE. This CDR3 comprises 15 residues. Points from the study as a whole: Earlier analysis looked at TCR beta V segments, and most were productive about 87% or about 30% of the time.

Samples came from healthy bone marrow donors. Likely unrecorded immune exposures existed in these nominally healthy donors. The chain carries TRBV9 and TRBJ1-6; no definite D call. The sequence was collected from a human donor in good health. The sample comprised PBMCs. The CDR3 here is CASSVASRLNSPLHF. The DNA for the CDR3 is TGTGCCAGCAGCGTAGCGAGCAGACTTAATTCACCCCTCCACTTT. The variable domain in full, with the rest retrieved from reference TRBV9 and TRBJ1-6, is DSGVTQTPKHLITATGQRVTLRCSPRSGDLSVYWYQQSLDQGLQFLIQYYNGEERAKGNILERFSAQQFPDLHSELNLSSLELGDSALYFCASSVASRLNSPLHFGNGTRLTVT.